The clone carrying this T cell receptor (beta chain) was detected many times. Its antigen is not known. The CDR3 runs 15 residues. Trimming pared 4 bases from V and 3 bases from J, leaving 14 bases between. CDR1 and CDR2 (germline): WNHNN, SYGVQD (reference sequence). TCRdb fed the 5' RACE reads into MiXCR, producing one record per CDR3 protein. This table has around 670,000 distinct CDR3 sequences, 6.1% appearing once. This specimen comes from a study of identical twins. Findings and caveats of the study: A partial confounding effect on zero-insertion analyses could come from invariant MAIT and iNKT cells. Compared with unrelated sharing, twin-shared out-of-frame alpha sequences had more low-probability sequences. Out-of-frame TCR alpha sharing observed in monozygotic twins exceeded model estimates.

Only healthy Caucasians were enrolled as donors. The sequenced sample consisted of naive T cells sorted from blood. The source of this sequence is a man aged 18 to 30 in good health. The rearrangement links TRBV10-1 to TRBJ2-3, with D unresolved. The CDR3 DNA sequence: TGCGCCAGCAGTGTTACTCTAGGGCGGACAGATACGCAGTATTTT. It specifies CASSVTLGRTDTQYF.